These 8 T cell receptor beta chains were sequenced from one sample in a study of blood T cell repertoires in COVID-19. This table comes from immunoSEQ multiplex PCR, and its TCRdb copy is limited to in-frame clones, with some not included. The table records under 350,000 clones, 70% to 90% of them present only once. Sequenced input: PBMCs or T cells enriched from blood (not recorded which). These receptors were collected from a middle-aged woman with acute COVID-19.

The V gene is TRBV18, the J gene TRBJ1-5; tentatively, D is TRBD1 (5 bases). Germline V gene lookup returns CDR1 KGHSH and CDR2 LQKENI. There are 13 residues in the CDR3. The ends were cut back, 5 bases at V and 5 bases at J, with 10 bases in the middle. The CDR3 protein is CASSKGLDQPQHF. The DNA of the CDR3 is TGTGCCAGCTCAAAGGGACTAGATCAGCCCCAGCATTTT.

This chain links TRBV4-3 with TRBJ2-1; 15 bases map to TRBD2. The CDR3 contains 18 residues. The V segment lost 4 bases and the J segment 4 bases; nucleotides outside the gene matches: 8. The germline V gene has CDR1 LGHNA and CDR2 YSLEER. The CDR3 DNA reads as TGCGCCAGCAGCCCCCGGACTAGCGGGGGGGCCGGATACAATGAGCAGTTCTTC. Protein sequence: CASSPRTSGGAGYNEQFF.

This clone was counted between two and nine times. The CDR3 spells CASSFPDRVSGNGYTF. The DNA of the CDR3 is TGTGCCAGCAGTTTCCCAGACAGGGTTAGTGGGAATGGCTACACCTTC. The chain combines TRBV6-5 with TRBJ1-2, with 7 bases lining up with TRBD1. The CDR3 is 16 residues long. Germline V lookup: CDR1 MNHEY, CDR2 SVGAGI. Trimming removed 4 bases from V and 6 bases from J; junction bases left unmatched: 14.

The chain combines TRBV3-1 (or the pseudogene TRBV3-2) with TRBJ2-5; tentative D call: TRBD1 (6 bases). This CDR3 region has 14 residues. Trimming shortened V by 2 bases and J by 5 bases, and 12 bases separated the two germline ends. Germline V gene lookup returns CDR1 LGHDT and CDR2 YNNKEL (reference sequence). The CDR3 sequence is CASSQQGPAETQYF. The CDR3 DNA is TGTGCCAGCAGCCAACAGGGGCCGGCGGAGACCCAGTACTTC.

The V gene is TRBV11-3, the J gene TRBJ1-1, with D possibly TRBD1 on 5 matching bases. CDR3 size: 13 residues. Germline V gives CDR1 SGHNT, CDR2 YENEEA. V lost 5 bases, J lost 4 bases, and 11 bases lay in between. The CDR3 DNA reads as TGTGCCAGCAGCCTCACACAGGCCACTGAAGCTTTCTTT. Translating gives CASSLTQATEAFF.

The J gene is TRBJ2-3, the V gene TRBV6-5, with 10 bases that match TRBD1. The trim removed 7 bases at V and 2 bases at J, leaving 6 bases unmatched. This CDR3 is 15 amino acids long. Per the germline V gene, CDR1 is MNHEY and CDR2 is SVGAGI. CDR3 amino acids: CASIRQGAITDTQYF. CDR3 DNA sequence: TGTGCCAGCATTAGACAGGGGGCGATCACAGATACGCAGTATTTT.

J is TRBJ1-2 and V is TRBV25-1; weak D call: TRBD1 (5 bases). Between the trimmed V and J ends, which lost 0 bases and 6 bases, there was a span of 14 bases. CDR3 length: 15 residues. Germline CDR1 and CDR2: MGHDK and SYGVNS. CDR3 amino acids: CASSEYQGVGDGYTF. CDR3 DNA: TGTGCCAGCAGTGAATATCAAGGGGTTGGTGATGGCTACACCTTC.

This chain connects TRBV4-3 to TRBJ1-3, with 7 bases aligning to TRBD1. The CDR3 spans 15 residues. Trimming took 3 bases from V and 4 from J; bases not matched to a gene: 6. From germline, CDR1 is LGHNA and CDR2 YSLEER. The CDR3 is CASSQKRGQGNTIYF. CDR3 DNA: TGCGCCAGCAGCCAGAAAAGGGGACAGGGAAACACCATATATTTT.